The source of this TCR beta chain is a study of CD8 T cells in ankylosing spondylitis. Study-wide results and caveats: Blood of patients with ankylosing spondylitis appeared to be characterized by a TCR beta motif of about 8 highly homologous variants. Within matched ankylosing spondylitis synovial fluid, disease-linked clones were reportedly significantly enriched. As for the disease-linked clones, they showed a CD8+ phenotype and occurred at relatively low frequencies in peripheral blood. Certain motif variants had earlier been reported in reactive arthritis synovial fluid and blood.

With molecular barcodes, quantitative 5'-RACE was used to make the TCR beta libraries. TCRdb analysed the 5' RACE reads with MiXCR anew, one entry per CDR3 protein. The sample records hundreds of thousands of distinct CDR3 sequences, 10% to 15% being singletons. This CDR3 has 16 residues. V lost 2 bases and J 5 bases, leaving 18 bases between the germline ends. Germline V CDR1 and CDR2: MGHRA, YSYEKL. This clonotype was seen more than once but under ten times. Antigen: not known. This chain links TRBV4-1 with TRBJ1-2, with D perhaps TRBD1 (6 bases). Material for sequencing was blood, either unsorted or a sorted T cell fraction (not recorded which). The receptor's source is a male donor with ankylosing spondylitis. The CDR3 is CASSQTLTGREYGYTF. The CDR3 bases are TGCGCCAGCAGCCAAACCCTTACAGGGAGAGAATATGGCTACACCTTC.